The TCR beta chain described here comes from a study of prognosis after radiotherapy for stage I lung cancer. Points on this clonotype: Only one base separates this from a far larger clonotype, so it likely reflects a read error.

A volume of roughly 6 milliliters of peripheral blood was collected by draw at each of two time points. It was by two-round multiplex PCR that TCR beta CDR3 was amplified from genomic DNA. Round one of PCR was performed, and it used primers specific to each TRBV and TRBJ gene. TCRdb fed the multiplex PCR reads into MiXCR, producing one record per CDR3 protein. The data contain approximately 20,000 distinct CDR3 sequences, around 26% of them singletons. This CDR3 contains 20 residues. Trimming removed 4 bases from V and 8 bases from J; junction bases left unmatched: 23. The germline CDR1 and CDR2 sequences are MRHNA and SNTAGT.

The source is a donor aged 50 or older with non-small cell lung cancer. The genes are TRBV6-4 and TRBJ2-5; 12 bases are shared with TRBD1. The input for sequencing was PBMCs, taken before or after stereotactic body radiation therapy (not recorded which). In DNA, the CDR3 is TGTGCCAGCAGTGGGGACAGGGGGCCGCGAGAGGGGCCCCTGGGAGATACCCAGTACTTC. Protein sequence: CASSGDRGPREGPLGDTQYF.